One and the same sample provided the 25 T cell receptor beta chains below, sequenced in a study of OX40 agonist ivuxolimab in advanced cancers. The protocol was immunoSEQ multiplex PCR, while the TCRdb copy is restricted to in-frame clones and leaves out a portion. The data show 35,000 to 45,000 clones, with roughly 84% seen just once and more than 20% held by the top ten. Material: CD4+ or CD8+ T cells sorted from blood, obtained in a trial of the OX40 agonist ivuxolimab. These receptors came from an adult with an advanced solid tumor such as melanoma, head and neck, liver or kidney cancer.

CDR3 DNA: TGTGCCAGCAGTTTCGAAGGGGAAGAGACCCAGTACTTC. Protein: CASSFEGEETQYF. The chain joins TRBV27 to TRBJ2-5, with a weak D call TRBD1 (5 bases). This CDR3 has 13 amino acids. The germline V and J ends were trimmed by 3 bases and 3 bases, with 8 bases remaining between them. From germline, CDR1 is MNHEY and CDR2 SMNVEV (reference sequence).

For the CDR3, the DNA is TGTGCCACCAGCAATGGACAGGGGGCACATGGCTACACCTTC. As protein: CATSNGQGAHGYTF. The J gene is TRBJ1-2, the V gene TRBV15, with 11 bases matching TRBD1. Germline V lookup: CDR1 LNHNV, CDR2 YYDKDF (reference sequence). CDR3 size: 14 residues. After removal of 4 bases from V and 6 bases from J, the junction contained 4 bases not matched to a gene.

The genes are TRBV7-9 and TRBJ2-1; D remains ambiguous. Looked up from germline, CDR1 is SEHNR and CDR2 is FQNEAQ (reference sequence). V lost 4 bases to trimming and J lost 8 bases, with 6 bases between them. The CDR3 runs to 11 residues. The chain's CDR3 is CASSSLYEQFF. The DNA for the CDR3 is TGTGCCAGCAGCTCCCTCTATGAGCAGTTCTTC.

The rearrangement uses TRBV6-6 and TRBJ1-2, with D perhaps matching TRBD1 (5 bases). V lost 8 bases, J lost 6 bases, and 13 bases lay in between. The CDR3 is 12 residues long. The germline V gene has CDR1 MNHNY and CDR2 SVGAGI (reference sequence). Written as DNA, the CDR3 is TGTGCCAGCGGTGGAGGGGTTAATGGCTACACCTTC. It specifies CASGGGVNGYTF.

This clone came up a few times. This rearrangement joins TRBV30 to TRBJ1-1, with a tentative D call TRBD1 (5 bases). Looked up from germline, CDR1 is GTSNPN and CDR2 is SVGIG (reference sequence). The V end lost 4 bases, the J end lost 6 bases, and 12 bases lay between the germline ends. This CDR3 is 12 amino acids long. The CDR3 reads CAWTNRISEAFF. The CDR3 DNA follows: TGTGCCTGGACTAACAGGATCTCTGAAGCTTTCTTT.

V usage is TRBV5-4 and J usage is TRBJ2-5; 16 bases are shared with TRBD2. The CDR3 has 19 residues. Trimming removed 4 bases from V and 4 bases from J; junction bases left unmatched: 13. The germline V gene encodes CDR1 SGHNT and CDR2 YYREEE (reference sequence). The CDR3 coding sequence is TGTGCCAGCAGCGGTAGCCCGGGACTAGCGGGAGGGCGGGGAGAGACCCAGTACTTC. This sequence encodes CASSGSPGLAGGRGETQYF.

The V gene is TRBV14, the J gene TRBJ2-7, with D possibly being TRBD1 (6 bases). The germline V and J ends were trimmed by 4 bases and 3 bases, with 19 bases remaining between them. The CDR3 is made up of 16 amino acids. CDR1 is SGHDN, CDR2 FVKESK, per germline. CDR3 DNA: TGTGCCAGCAGCCCACACCTCAATACACAGGGCTACGAGCAGTACTTC. As protein: CASSPHLNTQGYEQYF. Together with reference TRBV14 and TRBJ2-7, the CDR3 gives the full variable domain: EAGVTQFPSHSVIEKGQTVTLRCDPISGHDNLYWYRRVMGKEIKFLLHFVKESKQDESGMPNNRFLAERTGGTYSTLKVQPAELEDSGVYFCASSPHLNTQGYEQYFGPGTRLTVT.

V usage is TRBV28 and J usage is TRBJ1-5; tentative D call: TRBD1 (6 bases). Trimming removed 6 bases from V and 0 bases from J, with 12 bases in between. In germline, CDR1 is MDHEN, CDR2 SYDVKM. CDR3 length: 15 residues. The CDR3 loop is CASREQGNSNQPQHF. As DNA, the CDR3 is TGTGCCAGCAGGGAACAGGGAAATAGCAATCAGCCCCAGCATTTT.

This clone was seen only once. This chain connects TRBV27 to TRBJ1-4, with 7 bases fitting TRBD1. The CDR3 has 15 amino acids. Germline lookup yields CDR1 MNHEY and CDR2 SMNVEV (reference sequence). Trimming cost V 6 bases and J 0 bases; bases outside gene matches: 4. CDR3 sequence (DNA): TGTGCCAGCAGAGAAACAGGGGCAACTAATGAAAAACTGTTTTTT. Protein sequence: CASRETGATNEKLFF.

The chain recombines TRBV14 with TRBJ2-1; no clear D. Germline V lookup: CDR1 SGHDN, CDR2 FVKESK. Trimming left V 0 bases short and J 8 bases short, with 5 bases between. The CDR3 runs 12 residues. Here the CDR3 DNA reads TGTGCCAGCAGCCAAGATGGGGATGAGCAGTTCTTC. Its translation: CASSQDGDEQFF.

A word on this clone: The same CDR3 can be traced to other DNA sequences in this sample. The rearrangement links TRBV5-1 to TRBJ1-1, with D perhaps matching TRBD1 (5 bases). Trimming took off 4 bases at V and 0 bases at J, with 10 bases between the two ends. Per the germline V gene, CDR1 is SGHRS and CDR2 is YFSETQ. The CDR3 spans 14 residues. CDR3 nucleotides: TGCGCCAGCAGCCCGGGACGGCTGAACACTGAAGCTTTCTTT. Amino acids: CASSPGRLNTEAFF.

The rearrangement links TRBV21-1 to TRBJ1-1; TRBD1, the table's D call, lacks a check against the DNA. TRBV21-1 is a recognized pseudogene. CDR3 size: 16 residues. CDR3 nucleotides: TGTGCCAGCAGGCAGACAGGCCACACAATTCGCACTGAAGCTTTCTTT. It encodes CASRQTGHTIRTEAFF.

V gene TRBV19 combines with J gene TRBJ2-2; perhaps TRBD2 as D (5 bases). V shed 3 bases and J shed 2 bases, with 13 bases lying between them. Germline CDR1 is LNHDA and CDR2 is SQIVND (reference sequence). The CDR3 contains 16 residues. The CDR3 DNA is TGTGCCAGTAGTATCGGGTTCGGGGTAAACACCGGGGAGCTGTTTTTT. Translation gives CASSIGFGVNTGELFF.

This chain links TRBV4-3 with TRBJ2-3, with 10 bases that match TRBD1. CDR1 LGHNA and CDR2 YSLEER come from the germline V gene. The ends lost 3 bases at V and 4 bases at J; junction bases unmatched: 4. The CDR3 spans 15 residues. The CDR3 spells CASSHGTGVSDTQYF. The CDR3 nucleotides read TGCGCCAGCAGCCACGGGACAGGGGTTTCAGATACGCAGTATTTT.

V gene TRBV1 combines with J gene TRBJ2-7; TRBD1 is the table's D call and was not checked against the DNA. TRBV1 corresponds to a pseudogene. CDR3 length: 13 amino acids. CDR3 nucleotide sequence: TGCACCAGCAACCGGGACAGGGAGTACGAGCAGTACTTC. It yields the protein CTSNRDREYEQYF.

The chain is built from TRBV27 and TRBJ1-5, with D perhaps TRBD1 (5 bases). The V gene lost 5 bases and the J gene lost 0 bases, with 8 bases spanning the gap. This CDR3 spans 14 amino acids. The germline gives CDR1 MNHEY, CDR2 SMNVEV (reference sequence). In nucleotides, the CDR3 is TGTGCCAGCAGTAAGACAGATAGCAATCAGCCCCAGCATTTT. Its protein product is CASSKTDSNQPQHF.

The CDR3 region is CASSLQGMSNQPQHF. CDR3 bases: TGTGCCAGCAGCCTACAGGGGATGAGCAATCAGCCCCAGCATTTT. The rearrangement joins TRBV28 to TRBJ1-5; TRBD1 matches at 7 bases. The J segment lost 1 base and the V segment lost 6 bases, leaving 6 bases of the junction unmatched. From germline, CDR1 is MDHEN and CDR2 SYDVKM. This CDR3 has 15 amino acids.

The chain has TRBV19 and TRBJ2-1; the match to TRBD2 covers 7 bases. This CDR3 is built from 14 residues. V lost 6 bases, J lost 4 bases, and 6 bases stayed unmatched. The germline CDR1 and CDR2 sequences are LNHDA and SQIVND (reference sequence). CDR3 loop: CASSFGDYYNEQFF. The CDR3 DNA follows: TGTGCCAGTAGCTTCGGGGACTATTACAATGAGCAGTTCTTC. The full variable domain, in which reference TRBV19 and TRBJ2-1 provide the parts outside the CDR3, is DGGITQSPKYLFRKEGQNVTLSCEQNLNHDAMYWYRQDPGQGLRLIYYSQIVNDFQKGDIAEGYSVSREKKESFPLTVTSAQKNPTAFYLCASSFGDYYNEQFFGPGTRLTVL.

This sequence joins TRBV4-2 and TRBJ2-3; possible D gene TRBD2, 5 bases. This CDR3 comprises 15 residues. Per germline, CDR1 LGHNA and CDR2 YNFKEQ. The V and J ends lost 0 bases and 1 base respectively, with 8 bases between them. The CDR3 DNA sequence: TGTGCCAGCAGCCAAGAGTCCGGGGGCACAGATACGCAGTATTTT. This encodes CASSQESGGTDTQYF.

The chain has TRBV11-2 and TRBJ1-1; possible D gene TRBD1, 6 bases. CDR3 size: 16 residues. Looked up from germline, CDR1 is SGHAT and CDR2 is FQNNGV. V was pared by 4 bases and J by 5 bases, with 20 bases between. The CDR3 spells CASSYRPVGGRTEAFF. The CDR3 DNA reads as TGTGCCAGCAGCTACCGCCCGGTCGGGGGGCGAACTGAAGCTTTCTTT.

CDR3 sequence reads: CASSAGGSYEQYF. The CDR3 DNA follows: TGTGCCAGCAGCGCCGGGGGTTCTTACGAGCAGTACTTC. The V call is TRBV9, the J call TRBJ2-7, with a tentative D call TRBD2 (6 bases). V dropped 3 bases and J dropped 4 bases, with 11 bases sitting between them. The CDR3 runs to 13 residues. Per germline, CDR1 SGDLS and CDR2 YYNGEE. The full variable domain, with the rest looked up from reference TRBV9 and TRBJ2-7, is DSGVTQTPKHLITATGQRVTLRCSPRSGDLSVYWYQQSLDQGLQFLIQYYNGEERAKGNILERFSAQQFPDLHSELNLSSLELGDSALYFCASSAGGSYEQYFGPGTRLTVT.

The V gene is TRBV27, the J gene TRBJ2-4; D not resolved. This CDR3 contains 11 residues. V was clipped by 2 bases and J by 10 bases, with 6 bases between them. Germline V gene sequence: CDR1 MNHEY, CDR2 SMNVEV (reference sequence). CDR3 sequence (DNA): TGTGCCAGCAGTTTAGTGAGGATTCAGTACTTC. Residues: CASSLVRIQYF.

This sequence joins TRBV9 and TRBJ2-2; weak D call: TRBD2 (5 bases). V lost 3 bases to trimming and J lost 5 bases, with 5 bases between them. Germline CDR1 is SGDLS and CDR2 is YYNGEE. The CDR3 is made up of 12 amino acids. The CDR3 nucleotides read TGTGCCAGCAGCGGACTAACCGGGGAGCTGTTTTTT. Amino acid sequence: CASSGLTGELFF.

The chain joins TRBV5-1 to TRBJ2-7, with a tentative D call TRBD1 (6 bases). Trimming shortened V by 2 bases and J by 0 bases, and 9 bases separated the two germline ends. Germline values: CDR1 SGHRS, CDR2 YFSETQ. This CDR3 is 14 amino acids long. CDR3 sequence (DNA): TGCGCCAGCAGCTTCGGACAGTACTCCTACGAGCAGTACTTC. Translating gives CASSFGQYSYEQYF.

V gene TRBV27 combines with J gene TRBJ2-2, with D uncertain. Germline CDR1 MNHEY, CDR2 SMNVEV (reference sequence). The CDR3 runs 13 residues. The V end lost 2 bases, the J end lost 5 bases, and 6 bases lay between the germline ends. CDR3 region: CASSLGVTGELFF. Written as DNA, the CDR3 is TGTGCCAGCAGTTTAGGGGTAACCGGGGAGCTGTTTTTT.